These 22 T cell receptor beta chains were all obtained from the same sample, sequenced in a study of control samples from healthy donors and cancer patients. The repertoire was sequenced with immunoSEQ multiplex PCR; TCRdb's copy has only in-frame clones and lacks some. The sample holds under 450,000 clones, approximately 92% seen once. Sequenced material: PBMCs. Every receptor here comes from a man aged 35 to 55 with head and neck cancer.

The chain combines TRBV29-1 with TRBJ2-6, with D perhaps matching TRBD1 (6 bases). Per the germline V gene, CDR1 is SQVTM and CDR2 is ANQGSEA. CDR3 length: 17 amino acids. The V gene lost 2 bases and the J gene lost 4 bases, with 18 bases spanning the gap. The CDR3, as DNA: TGCAGCGTTGAAACTTTTAACAGGGACGGAGGGGCCAACGTCCTGACTTTC. It encodes CSVETFNRDGGANVLTF.

The V call is TRBV19, the J call TRBJ2-7, with TRBD1 matching over 11 bases. CDR3 length equals 15 residues. Germline loops: CDR1 LNHDA, CDR2 SQIVND (reference sequence). V shed 6 bases, J shed 4 bases, and the junction held 8 bases outside the gene matches. The CDR3 region has the DNA TGTGCCAGTAGGGGGACAGGGGGTTACTCGTACGAGCAGTACTTC. Its protein is CASRGTGGYSYEQYF.

The chain joins TRBV30 to TRBJ2-1, with 8 nucleotides matching TRBD2. J was trimmed by 5 bases and V by 0 bases; bases with no gene match: 6. The CDR3 runs 15 residues. The germline gives CDR1 GTSNPN, CDR2 SVGIG (reference sequence). CDR3 nucleotides: TGTGCCTGGAGTGTAGGTAGCGGGGCACACAATGAGCAGTTCTTC. The encoded protein is CAWSVGSGAHNEQFF.

V is TRBV7-3 and J is TRBJ2-1, with no clear D. This CDR3 has 15 residues. Germline-derived CDR1 and CDR2 are SGHTA and FQGTGA. V was cut by 1 base and J by 6 bases, with 13 bases left in between. CDR3 region: CASSLKPISFNEQFF. The CDR3 DNA sequence: TGTGCCAGCAGCTTAAAACCCATCAGCTTCAATGAGCAGTTCTTC.

This sequence joins TRBV6-6 and TRBJ1-3; no firm D call. The germline CDR1 and CDR2 sequences are MNHNY and SVGAGI (reference sequence). CDR3 length: 16 residues. V shed 0 bases and J shed 4 bases, with 13 bases lying between them. In DNA form, the CDR3 reads TGTGCCAGCAGTTACTCTCTTGATAACAGCGGAAACACCATATATTTT. As protein: CASSYSLDNSGNTIYF.

V usage is TRBV27 and J usage is TRBJ1-4, with 7 bases lining up with TRBD1. CDR3 size: 15 residues. CDR1 is MNHEY and CDR2 is SMNVEV in the germline V gene (reference sequence). V lost 2 bases to trimming and J lost 4 bases; unmatched junction nucleotides: 4. The CDR3 bases are TGTGCCAGCAGTTTACTTGGGACAGATAATGAAAAACTGTTTTTT. Translating it yields CASSLLGTDNEKLFF.

The chain links TRBV30 to TRBJ1-1; 9 nucleotides match TRBD1. The CDR3 totals 13 residues. Trimming removed 5 bases from V and 3 bases from J; junction bases left unmatched: 4. From germline, CDR1 is GTSNPN and CDR2 SVGIG (reference sequence). The chain's CDR3 is CAWGRDRDTEAFF. In nucleotides, the CDR3 is TGTGCCTGGGGCCGGGACAGGGACACTGAAGCTTTCTTT.

This clone was detected only once. This chain uses TRBV20-1 with TRBJ1-1; D not resolved. The CDR3 consists of 11 residues. Germline V lookup: CDR1 DFQATT, CDR2 SNEGSKA (reference sequence). V was trimmed by 6 bases and J by 3 bases, leaving 8 bases between them. The CDR3, as DNA: TGCAGTGCGGGGAAGTACACTGAAGCTTTCTTT. Its protein product is CSAGKYTEAFF.

V is TRBV28 and J is TRBJ2-1; D is ambiguous. Germline V gives CDR1 MDHEN, CDR2 SYDVKM. The CDR3 consists of 15 residues. V was shortened by 5 bases and J by 3 bases, with 14 bases between the two germline ends. DNA for the CDR3: TGTGCCAGCAGTCCAGACGTCTCAGGCTACAATGAGCAGTTCTTC. This codes for CASSPDVSGYNEQFF. Complete variable domain (other parts from reference TRBV28 and TRBJ2-1): DVKVTQSSRYLVKRTGEKVFLECVQDMDHENMFWYRQDPGLGLRLIYFSYDVKMKEKGDIPEGYSVSREKKERFSLILESASTNQTSMYLCASSPDVSGYNEQFFGPGTRLTVL.

The chain carries TRBV4-2 and TRBJ1-2, with TRBD1 as a possible D gene (5 bases). V lost 9 bases, J lost 3 bases, and 14 bases lay in between. CDR1 is LGHNA, CDR2 YNFKEQ, per germline. The CDR3 consists of 13 residues. The CDR3 sequence: CASKPTGDYGYTF. In DNA, the CDR3 is TGTGCCAGTAAGCCCACGGGGGACTATGGCTACACCTTC.

In this sample, this clone turned up once. The chain combines TRBV12-5 with TRBJ1-1; TRBD1 aligns across 8 bases. Trimming removed 0 bases from V and 5 bases from J; junction bases left unmatched: 5. CDR1 is LGHNT and CDR2 is FRNRAP in the germline V gene. The CDR3 spans 15 residues. CDR3 residues: CASGLVQGGLTEAFF. In DNA, the CDR3 is TGTGCTAGTGGTTTGGTACAGGGGGGCCTTACTGAAGCTTTCTTT.

Note on this clone: The sample contains more than one DNA sequence encoding this CDR3. The rearrangement links TRBV7-9 to TRBJ2-3; D not resolved. Germline loops: CDR1 SEHNR, CDR2 FQNEAQ (reference sequence). CDR3 length equals 14 residues. V dropped 1 base and J dropped 2 bases, with 7 bases sitting between them. Here the CDR3 reads CASSLGLSTDTQYF. DNA for the CDR3: TGTGCCAGCAGCTTAGGGCTGTCCACAGATACGCAGTATTTT.

The chain links TRBV4-2 to TRBJ1-3, with 8 bases that match TRBD1. The CDR3 sequence is 16 residues long. Trimming took 4 bases from V and 2 from J; bases not matched to a gene: 7. Germline values: CDR1 LGHNA, CDR2 YNFKEQ. CDR3 bases: TGTGCCAGCAGCCTTGGGACAGGCGGAGCTGGAAACACCATATATTTT. Protein sequence: CASSLGTGGAGNTIYF.

The V gene is TRBV10-3, the J gene TRBJ2-7; D not certain. CDR3 size: 13 residues. V lost 3 bases and J 9 bases, leaving 15 bases between the germline ends. Germline CDR1 reads ENHRY; CDR2 reads SYGVKD. The DNA for the CDR3 is TGTGCCATCAGTGACGTTACAACCCAGCGGCAGTACTTC. Translation: CAISDVTTQRQYF.

The chain recombines TRBV7-2 with TRBJ1-1; D is possibly TRBD1 (5 bases). Trimming stripped 1 base from V and 7 bases from J, with 16 bases between. This CDR3 is 15 amino acids long. CDR1 is SGHTA and CDR2 is FQGNSA in the germline V gene. CDR3 DNA sequence: TGTGCCAGCAGCTTAGATCGCAGCCCGGGGGGTGAAGCTTTCTTT. Translating gives CASSLDRSPGGEAFF. The variable domain in full, completed from reference TRBV7-2 and TRBJ1-1, reads GAGVSQSPSNKVTEKGKDVELRCDPISGHTALYWYRQSLGQGLEFLIYFQGNSAPDKSGLPSDRFSAERTGGSVSTLTIQRTQQEDSAVYLCASSLDRSPGGEAFFGQGTRLTVV.

V gene TRBV28 combines with J gene TRBJ2-7; 11 nucleotides agree with TRBD2. The germline V gene has CDR1 MDHEN and CDR2 SYDVKM. Unmatched junction bases numbered 7, after V lost 4 bases and J lost 8 bases. This CDR3 has 14 amino acids. CDR3 region: CASSSGLAENKQYF. The CDR3 nucleotides are TGTGCCAGCAGTTCGGGACTAGCGGAAAACAAGCAGTACTTC.

The chain links TRBV11-1 to TRBJ2-7, with D possibly being TRBD2 (6 bases). The germline CDR1 and CDR2 sequences are SGHAT and FQDESV (reference sequence). The CDR3 covers 14 residues. Trimming stripped 0 bases from V and 2 bases from J, with 8 bases between. The chain's CDR3 is CASSLAAGTYEQYF. The CDR3 DNA follows: TGTGCCAGCAGCTTAGCGGCGGGAACCTACGAGCAGTACTTC. The whole variable domain, filled in from reference TRBV11-1 and TRBJ2-7, reads EAEVAQSPRYKITEKSQAVAFWCDPISGHATLYWYRQILGQGPELLVQFQDESVVDDSQLPKDRFSAERLKGVDSTLKIQPAELGDSAMYLCASSLAAGTYEQYFGPGTRLTVT.

The rearrangement joins TRBV7-3 to TRBJ2-3, with D perhaps TRBD1 (5 bases). The ends were cut back, 3 bases at V and 4 bases at J, with 11 bases in the middle. Germline loops: CDR1 SGHTA, CDR2 FQGTGA. The CDR3 runs to 14 residues. Here the CDR3 reads CASSLARASDTQYF. The CDR3 nucleotides read TGTGCCAGCAGCTTGGCCAGGGCCTCAGATACGCAGTATTTT.

The chain has TRBV27 and TRBJ1-1; D is uncertain. Germline CDR1 reads MNHEY; CDR2 reads SMNVEV (reference sequence). CDR3 length equals 12 residues. V lost 6 bases and J 6 bases, leaving 11 bases between the germline ends. CDR3 protein: CASSSGYSEAFF. The CDR3 DNA is TGTGCCAGCAGCTCAGGTTACTCTGAAGCTTTCTTT.

The rearrangement links TRBV14 to TRBJ2-7; no clear D. Deletions cut 4 bases from V and 2 bases from J, with 15 bases between. There are 15 residues in the CDR3. Germline V gene sequence: CDR1 SGHDN, CDR2 FVKESK. Here the CDR3 DNA reads TGTGCCAGCAGCCCCGCCCGCAAGGGCGCCTACGAGCAGTACTTC. Translating gives CASSPARKGAYEQYF.

The chain carries TRBV27 and TRBJ2-3; 7 bases align to TRBD1. Germline CDR1 is MNHEY and CDR2 is SMNVEV (reference sequence). With 1 base clipped from V and 5 bases from J, the junction kept 6 bases outside the gene matches. The CDR3 covers 15 residues. CDR3 amino acids: CASSLLGAGGDTQYF. The DNA of the CDR3 is TGTGCCAGCAGTTTATTAGGGGCAGGGGGAGATACGCAGTATTTT.

This chain joins TRBV19 and TRBJ2-1; D is possibly TRBD1 or TRBD2 (6 bases each). CDR1 and CDR2 from the germline V gene are LNHDA and SQIVND (reference sequence). Trimming cost V 4 bases and J 8 bases, with 21 bases left between them. CDR3 length equals 16 residues. CDR3 in DNA: TGTGCCAGTAGTAACGGGGGCCTTGGGGCAGGCTATGAGCAGTTCTTC. Its translation is CASSNGGLGAGYEQFF.